This entry is about one TCR beta chain. The protocol was immunoSEQ multiplex PCR, while the TCRdb copy is restricted to in-frame clones and leaves out a portion. The table shows approximately 69,000 clones, with about 70% occurring only once. The CDR3 is 15 residues long. The germline V gene encodes CDR1 SGHTA and CDR2 FQGNSA. V was pared by 2 bases and J by 3 bases, with 4 bases of the junction left unmatched. The sample is drawn from a study of blood T cell repertoires in COVID-19. The receptor was isolated from a man aged 60 to 75 with acute or convalescent COVID-19. V gene TRBV7-2 combines with J gene TRBJ2-5; TRBD2 aligns across 9 bases. Sequencing input: peripheral blood. CDR3 nucleotides: TGTGCCAGCAGCTTACAGGTAGCGGGAGAAGAGACCCAGTACTTC. Its translation: CASSLQVAGEETQYF.